The 2 T cell receptor beta chains in this list originate from one sample, sequenced in a study of graft-versus-host responses after intestinal transplantation. Around 200,000 CFSE-labeled responder cells were plated with around 200,000 irradiated, violet-dye-labeled stimulator cells. Sequencing was performed with immunoSEQ multiplex PCR; in TCRdb, only in-frame clones are kept and a portion is missing. The sample consists of under 15,000 clones, 35% of them appearing once. This material consisted of alloreactive CD8+ T cells from a mixed lymphocyte reaction culture, taken before intestinal transplant. Subset defined: CFSE-low proliferating T cells sorted from roughly six-day pre-transplant mixed lymphocyte reaction (GvH or HvG direction). Receptors were obtained from a human patient who received an intestinal transplant.

The rearrangement links TRBV25-1 to TRBJ2-7, with D perhaps matching TRBD1 (6 bases). The CDR3 spans 13 residues. Germline CDR1 MGHDK, CDR2 SYGVNS. The V end lost 1 base, the J end lost 2 bases, and 6 bases lay between the germline ends. The CDR3 DNA reads TGTGCCAGCAGTGAATGGGGGCCCTACGAGCAGTACTTC. It yields the protein CASSEWGPYEQYF.

By proportion, this clone is medium-sized. This sequence joins TRBV5-8 and TRBJ1-2, with D tentatively TRBD1 (6 bases). Germline V gene data show CDR1 as SGHTS and CDR2 as YDEGEE. The V gene lost 0 bases and the J gene lost 3 bases, with 18 bases spanning the gap. The CDR3 runs 17 residues. CDR3 region: CASSLGGAAAGYYGYTF. The CDR3 coding sequence is TGTGCCAGCAGCTTGGGGGGGGCGGCAGCCGGGTACTATGGCTACACCTTC.